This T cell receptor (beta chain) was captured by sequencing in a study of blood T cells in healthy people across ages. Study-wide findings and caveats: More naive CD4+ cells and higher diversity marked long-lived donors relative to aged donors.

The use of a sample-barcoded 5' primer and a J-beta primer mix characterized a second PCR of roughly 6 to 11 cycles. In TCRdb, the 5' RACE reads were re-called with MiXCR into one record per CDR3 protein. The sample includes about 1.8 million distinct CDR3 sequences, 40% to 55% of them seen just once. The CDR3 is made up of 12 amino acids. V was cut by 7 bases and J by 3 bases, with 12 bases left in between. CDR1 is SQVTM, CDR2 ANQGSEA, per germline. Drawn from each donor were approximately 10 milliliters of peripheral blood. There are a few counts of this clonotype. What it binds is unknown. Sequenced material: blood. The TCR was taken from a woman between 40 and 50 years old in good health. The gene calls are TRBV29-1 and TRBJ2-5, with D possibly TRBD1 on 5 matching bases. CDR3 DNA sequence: TGCAGCGCCGAGCAGGGAAAAGAGACCCAGTACTTC. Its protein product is CSAEQGKETQYF.